This T cell receptor beta chain originates from a study of graft-versus-host responses after intestinal transplantation (dated by TCRdb to about 2021). About the full investigation: Recipients received multivisceral, liver-intestinal, or isolated intestinal transplants. Every recipient was given anti-thymocyte globulin induction, followed by around three years of maintenance tacrolimus and steroids. After intestinal transplantation, graft-versus-host and host-versus-graft alloreactive T cell clones were followed in the graft, circulation and bone marrow using bulk TCR-beta CDR3 sequencing. To identify alloreactive clones, pre-transplant mixed lymphocyte reaction products were sequenced and then compared with unstimulated pre-transplant donor and recipient T cells. The cohort enrolled under 25 intestinal transplant recipients including one retransplant, and a few patients lacking pretransplant specimens were excluded. A peak of at least 4% donor T cells among recipient peripheral blood mononuclear cells was the definition used for donor T cell macrochimerism. Rather than being sequenced by the commercial service, samples from three later patients were sequenced in-house on an Illumina MiSeq and processed with MiXCR.

Details on this clone: Its antigen is unknown. Base qualities are missing; no much larger clone stands one base away.

Libraries were constructed by the immunoSEQ multiplex PCR assay. For most patients, genomic DNA was isolated using the Qiagen DNeasy Blood and Tissue Kit and was shipped frozen to Adaptive Biotechnologies for TCR sequencing. High-throughput TCR-beta CDR3 sequencing of genomic DNA from most patients was performed by Adaptive Biotechnologies. The authors processed their data as follows. Adaptive's ImmunoSEQ software was the source of the TCR sequencing data for 18 patients, while a few other patients were processed with MiXCR and VDJtools. CD4 versus CD8 sorting errors were corrected by removing sequences found in both subsets at a frequency ratio below 5:1. CDR3 nucleotide sequences shared between donor and recipient were removed because the origin of such sequences could not be assigned. Alloreactive clones required at least 2-fold expansion over unstimulated cells and minimum CFSE-low frequency of 0.002% (template counts) or 0.001% (read counts). A clone was considered mappable if detected in the sequenced pre-transplant spleen, lymph node, or MLR CFSE-low populations of the donor or recipient. The cumulative frequency of alloreactive clones was calculated as a percentage of all sequences, weighted by copy number. TCRdb took this table from immuneACCESS and kept in-frame rearrangements with V and J called. Such tables lack part of the clones; where checked against another copy, unresolved V genes explain under half of the gap, and the rest is unexplained. V and J calls and clone size follow that table, whereas D and trimming were derived from the DNA. This sample gives over 100,000 clones in total; 90% to 95% of them show up just once. The ten largest clonotypes hold roughly 0.24% of the sample.

V loses 0 bases at its end and J loses 2 bases; junction bases beyond the gene matches: 0. The CDR3 starts with the cysteine, ends with the phenylalanine, and has 14 residues. Just CDR3 DNA is preserved here, 42 bases in frame from base 1. Looking up the germline V gene (reference sequence) yields CDR1 GTSNPN and CDR2 SVGIG. Beyond this particular receptor, the publication reports: GvH clones were detected in recipient bone marrow, and some of these GvH clones were observed earlier in ileal mucosa or blood, consistent with an intestinal mucosal origin. Peak levels of circulating GvH clones were associated with declines in HvG clones early after transplant. Patients with donor T cell macrochimerism had high GvH to HvG T cell clonal ratios in their allografts. Conclusions were limited by the relatively low number and heterogeneity of intestinal transplant patients.

What the time point label conveys for this sample: cells obtained before transplantation from donor or recipient. CD3+CD4+ and CD3+CD8+ populations were FACS-sorted from unstimulated pre-transplant donor and recipient cells taken from spleen or lymph nodes. This receptor was identified in a human donor who was the organ donor for an intestinal transplant. Sequencing was performed on unstimulated CD4+ T cells sorted from spleen or lymph node cells, taken before transplant. Rearrangement joined TRBV30 to TRBJ2-1, and 8 bases in between align with TRBD2. The DNA is TGTGCCTGGAGTGTAGCGGGAGCCTACAATGAGCAGTTCTTC. Its amino acids are CAWSVAGAYNEQFF.